This T cell receptor (beta chain) was profiled in a study of beta chain features in type 1 diabetes (dated by TCRdb to the late 2010s). Background on the whole study: Mean age, gender distribution, total cell number and subset yield were not different between patients and healthy donors. A total of roughly 98,000,000 sorted cells were examined across all samples, and RNA yield correlated strongly with the number of cells per subset. In the study, recently diagnosed type 1 diabetes patients and matched healthy donors were compared on the TCRB repertoires of their sorted circulating CD4+ T cell subsets. Regulatory and stem cell-like memory subsets were obtained from only 8 patients and about 8 healthy donors, while naive and central memory subsets were obtained from all 28 donors. General study outcomes and caveats: Patients with type 1 diabetes made fewer insertions and deleted more nucleotides at VDJ recombination sites, implying thymic rearrangement abnormalities. Because cDNA was sequenced instead of genomic DNA, activated cells with high expression could be over-represented, although the groups did not differ in activation or CD3 levels. HLA sub-analyses involved small numbers of individuals, so any influence of HLA type on TCRB rearrangement remained unresolved. Naive, central memory and regulatory TCRB repertoires appeared to be more alike among patients than among healthy donors. A moderate but significant shortening of TCRB CDR3 length was observed in type 1 diabetes patients in all four CD4+ subsets. Shorter templates might be favored by PCR, yet because patient and control samples were amplified and corrected together, any such skew would affect both groups equally.

Regarding this clone: The target of this receptor is not known. No base quality information exists; no much larger clone differs at one position.

Each donor gave one peripheral blood draw, averaging approximately 110 mL, which was collected into heparinised tubes. Naive, central memory, regulatory and stem cell-like memory CD4+ T cells were sorted on a BD FACSAria II using a panel including CD45RO, CCR7, CD25, CD127, CD95 and CD27. All sorted populations exceeded 95% purity. PBMCs were isolated right away by Lymphoprep density gradient centrifugation and were stained directly, without culture. So that batch effects would be minimized, each experiment stained and sorted samples in pairs, pairing one healthy donor with one patient. The entire isolated RNA was reverse transcribed using the High Capacity cDNA Reverse Transcription Kit, and thus expressed TCRB transcripts were sequenced. Naive, central memory and regulatory T cell samples underwent deep immunoSEQ sequencing, averaging approximately 3.5 million total reads per sample. After sorted cells were lysed in RLT buffer, RNA was extracted with DNase-treated RNeasy Micro or Mini kits, with the choice depending on cell number. Each cell subset was processed on its own to prevent cross-contamination, while patient and healthy donor samples were processed together. The immunoSEQ multiplex PCR was used to amplify TCRB sequences from cDNA, yielding 87-bp fragments that span the CDR3 region. The amplicons were sequenced using the Illumina HiSeq platform. Per the authors' processing: Synthetic template baselines were used to correct PCR bias computationally, reads within Hamming distance 2 were collapsed together, and singletons that could not be merged were discarded. Reads were aligned against IMGT so that V, D and J genes, CDR3 length and insertions or deletions at six rearrangement sites could be assigned. Within each subset, clonotype counts were normalized to sorted cell number, and only after that were true diversity and Gini coefficients computed with the tcR R package. The overlap coefficient, calculated on TCRB nucleotide sequences, was used to measure repertoire sharing. The source is immuneACCESS, and TCRdb retained only in-frame sequences with V and J called. Part of the clones is not carried over; for the studies checked, unresolved V genes explain less than half of this, and the remainder is unexplained. The DNA gave D and trimming, while V, J and clone size come from that table. The sample table shows about 160,000 clones, and under 9.5% are seen once. The ten largest clones capture roughly 0.46% of the sample.

CDR1 is given as MNHNY and CDR2 as SVGAGI, both from the germline V gene (reference sequence). CDR3 length: 12 amino acids, cysteine to phenylalanine. The kept DNA is CDR3 alone, 36 bases in frame from the first base. V is pared back by 6 bases and J by 1 base, with 7 bases lying between the germline termini. Sequenced input: central memory CD4+ T cells from blood. The V gene is TRBV6-6 and the J gene is TRBJ2-7, with the D gene uncertain. This TCR came from a man between 18 and 29 years old with type 1 diabetes. For the CDR3, the sequence is CASSQSSYEQYF. The DNA sequence reads TGTGCCAGCAGCCAGTCTTCCTACGAGCAGTACTTC.